This T cell receptor (beta chain) is from a study of Ad26.COV2.S vaccination and SARS-CoV-2 variants. Whole-study findings and limits: An underestimation of total T cell responses may have resulted from the TCR breadth and depth analyses. Spike-specific CD8+ and CD4+ T cell responses reportedly showed substantial breadth after vaccination.

Turning to this clone: What it binds is unknown. This sample also contains other DNA sequences that code for the same CDR3.

CDR1 is SGDLS, CDR2 YYNGEE, per germline. Trimming shortened V by 3 bases and J by 8 bases, and 8 bases separated the two germline ends. The CDR3 spans 12 residues. Libraries were prepared by immunoSEQ multiplex PCR; TCRdb keeps only in-frame clonotypes and omits some of them. The data hold some 350,000 clones, with around 90% observed a single time. The origin of this receptor is a human donor who had recovered from COVID-19. This chain uses TRBV9 with TRBJ2-2; D is ambiguous. The sample here was peripheral blood, taken after recovery from COVID-19. The CDR3 sequence is CASSEGGGELFF. CDR3 DNA sequence: TGTGCCAGCAGCGAGGGTGGAGGGGAGCTGTTTTTT.